This T cell receptor (beta chain) was captured by sequencing in a study of shared clonotypes between healthy human individuals. General study points: Rarefaction exposed incomplete sorted-subset sequencing despite large depth. The diversity represented, both genetic and in exposure history, was limited by few donors. Between a handful of donors, naive CD4 clonotypes were shared at a level of about 5%.

This CDR3 has 15 residues. V dropped 2 bases and J dropped 3 bases, with 14 bases sitting between them. Germline V gene data show CDR1 as SGHTA and CDR2 as FQGNSA. The protocol was immunoSEQ multiplex PCR, while the TCRdb copy is restricted to in-frame clones and leaves out a portion. The data hold hundreds of thousands of clones, with approximately 96% observed a single time. In the case of this clone: The antigen is unknown.

Naive CD8 cells comprised CD45RO-negative, CCR7-positively selected cells, excluding terminally differentiated effector memory CD45RA+ cells. The study drew its donors from healthy HIV-negative adults without recent acute infections or vaccinations. The genes are TRBV7-2 and TRBJ2-7, with D unresolved. Source material: naive CD8+ T cells sorted from blood. The TCR originated in a young woman in good health. CDR3 sequence: CASSLNELLYYEQYF. The CDR3 DNA reads TGTGCCAGCAGCTTAAATGAGTTATTGTACTACGAGCAGTACTTC. The variable domain in full, completed from reference TRBV7-2 and TRBJ2-7, reads GAGVSQSPSNKVTEKGKDVELRCDPISGHTALYWYRQSLGQGLEFLIYFQGNSAPDKSGLPSDRFSAERTGGSVSTLTIQRTQQEDSAVYLCASSLNELLYYEQYFGPGTRLTVT.